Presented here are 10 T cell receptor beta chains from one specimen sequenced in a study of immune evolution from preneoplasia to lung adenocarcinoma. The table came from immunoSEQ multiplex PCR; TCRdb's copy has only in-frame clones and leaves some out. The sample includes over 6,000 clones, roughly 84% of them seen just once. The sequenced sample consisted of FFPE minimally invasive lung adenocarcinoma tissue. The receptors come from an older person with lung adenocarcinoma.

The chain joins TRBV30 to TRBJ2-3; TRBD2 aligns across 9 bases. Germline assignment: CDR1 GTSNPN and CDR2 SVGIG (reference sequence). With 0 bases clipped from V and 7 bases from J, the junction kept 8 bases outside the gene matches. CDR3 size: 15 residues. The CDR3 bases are TGTGCCTGGAGTGTTATGGGACTAGCCGGATATACGCAGTATTTT. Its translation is CAWSVMGLAGYTQYF.

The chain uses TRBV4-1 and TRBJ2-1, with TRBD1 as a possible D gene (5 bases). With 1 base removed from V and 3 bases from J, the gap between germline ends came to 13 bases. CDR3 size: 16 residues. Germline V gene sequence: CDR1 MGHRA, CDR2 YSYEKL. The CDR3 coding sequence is TGCGCCAGCAGCCAAGGGGGTAGGGGAAGCTACAATGAGCAGTTCTTC. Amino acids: CASSQGGRGSYNEQFF.

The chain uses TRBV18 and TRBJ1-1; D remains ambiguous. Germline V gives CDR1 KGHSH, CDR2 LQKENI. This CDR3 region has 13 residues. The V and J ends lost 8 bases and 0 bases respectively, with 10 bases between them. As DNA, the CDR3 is TGTGCCAGCGCCGCTGGACTGAACACTGAAGCTTTCTTT. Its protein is CASAAGLNTEAFF.

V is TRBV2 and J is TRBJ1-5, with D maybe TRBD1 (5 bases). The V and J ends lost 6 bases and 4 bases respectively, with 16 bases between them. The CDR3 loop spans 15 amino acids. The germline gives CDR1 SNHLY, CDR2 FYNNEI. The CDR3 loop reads CASSRLGGGNQPQHF. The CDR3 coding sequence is TGTGCCAGCAGCCGATTGGGGGGAGGTAATCAGCCCCAGCATTTT.

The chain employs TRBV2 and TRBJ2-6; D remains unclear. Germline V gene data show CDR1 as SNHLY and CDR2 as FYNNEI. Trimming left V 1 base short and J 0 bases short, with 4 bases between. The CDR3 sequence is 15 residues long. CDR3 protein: CASSEGVSGANVLTF. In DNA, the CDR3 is TGTGCCAGCAGTGAAGGGGTCTCTGGGGCCAACGTCCTGACTTTC.

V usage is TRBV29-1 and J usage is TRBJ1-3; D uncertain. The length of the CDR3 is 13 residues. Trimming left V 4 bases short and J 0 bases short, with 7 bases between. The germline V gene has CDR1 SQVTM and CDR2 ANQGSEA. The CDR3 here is CSVAENSGNTIYF. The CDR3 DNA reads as TGCAGCGTTGCCGAAAACTCTGGAAACACCATATATTTT.

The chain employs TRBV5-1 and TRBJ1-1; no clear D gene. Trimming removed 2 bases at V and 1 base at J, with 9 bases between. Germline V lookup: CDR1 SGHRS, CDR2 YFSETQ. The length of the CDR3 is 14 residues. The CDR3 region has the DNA TGCGCCAGCAGCTTAAGCCTTTCGAACACTGAAGCTTTCTTT. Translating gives CASSLSLSNTEAFF.

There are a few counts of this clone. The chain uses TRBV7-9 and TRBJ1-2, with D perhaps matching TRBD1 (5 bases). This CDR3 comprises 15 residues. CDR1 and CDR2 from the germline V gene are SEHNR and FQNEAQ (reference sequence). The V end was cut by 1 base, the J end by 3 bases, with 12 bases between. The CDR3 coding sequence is TGTGCCAGCAGCTTAGTTGGGGACGGGTACTATGGCTACACCTTC. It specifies CASSLVGDGYYGYTF.

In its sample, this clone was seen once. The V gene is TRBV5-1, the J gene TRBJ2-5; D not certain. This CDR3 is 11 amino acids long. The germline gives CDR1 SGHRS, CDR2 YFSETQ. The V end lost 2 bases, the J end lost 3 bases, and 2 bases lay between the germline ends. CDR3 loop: CASSFEETQYF. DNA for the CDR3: TGCGCCAGCAGCTTTGAAGAGACCCAGTACTTC.

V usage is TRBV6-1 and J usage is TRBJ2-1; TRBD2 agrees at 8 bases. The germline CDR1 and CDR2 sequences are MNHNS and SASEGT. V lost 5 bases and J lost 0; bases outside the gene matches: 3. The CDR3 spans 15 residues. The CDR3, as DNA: TGTGCCAGCAGTAACAGCGGGAGCTCCTACAATGAGCAGTTCTTC. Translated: CASSNSGSSYNEQFF.